The 18 T cell receptor beta chains below all came from one sample that was sequenced in a study of T cell responses to AZD1222 COVID-19 vaccine (dated by TCRdb to the early 2020s). This sample's time point label indicates: about 28 days (+/-7) after the second vaccine dose. The library was made by the immunoSEQ multiplex PCR assay. In its TCRdb copy, this immuneACCESS table keeps in-frame sequences only and misses some clones. Where compared with another copy, unresolved V genes explain less than half of these, and the others have no known cause. The table for this sample lists about 140,000 clones; around 93% of them were counted only once. The top ten clonotypes cover approximately 6.8% of the sample. The specimen was peripheral blood, collected 28 days after the second AZD1222 dose. These receptors were collected from an adult who received the AZD1222 COVID-19 vaccine.

The genes are TRBV29-1 and TRBJ2-7; 7 positions agree with TRBD1. The CDR3 is 12 amino acids. From germline, CDR1 is SQVTM and CDR2 ANQGSEA. Trimming took 4 bases from V and 5 from J; bases not matched to a gene: 5. The CDR3 nucleotides read TGCAGCGTTGGAACAGGGGTGCACGAGCAGTACTTC. This codes for CSVGTGVHEQYF.

The chain combines TRBV3-1 (or the pseudogene TRBV3-2) with TRBJ2-5; D remains ambiguous. CDR1 is LGHDT and CDR2 is YNNKEL in the germline V gene (reference sequence). V was cut by 4 bases and J by 9 bases, with 9 bases left in between. CDR3 length: 11 amino acids. The CDR3 loop is CASSLTQAQYF. In nucleotides, the CDR3 is TGTGCCAGCAGCCTAACCCAGGCCCAGTACTTC.

The gene calls are TRBV12-3 or TRBV12-4 and TRBJ1-1; 8 nucleotides match TRBD1. V was pared by 3 bases and J by 7 bases, with 4 bases of the junction left unmatched. This CDR3 has 13 amino acids. The CDR3 is CASSFIGQGEAFF. CDR3 DNA: TGTGCCAGCAGTTTTATAGGACAGGGTGAAGCTTTCTTT.

CDR3 sequence (DNA): TGTGCCAGCAGTCCTTTTGACAGGGTCAGTTTTTACACCTTC. Its translation: CASSPFDRVSFYTF. The V and J genes are TRBV6-6 and TRBJ1-2; 7 bases match TRBD1. V was clipped by 5 bases and J by 11 bases; unmatched bases: 14. Germline CDR1 and CDR2: MNHNY and SVGAGI (reference sequence). The CDR3 is 14 residues long.

In regard to this clone: Other DNA variants within this sample encode the same CDR3. The rearrangement joins TRBV7-3 to TRBJ2-1, with 8 bases identical to TRBD2. The CDR3 runs to 15 residues. Trimming cost V 5 bases and J 2 bases; bases outside gene matches: 5. Germline CDR1 and CDR2: SGHTA and FQGTGA. In DNA, the CDR3 is TGTGCCAGCAGCCTTACTAGCGGTGCCTACAATGAGCAGTTCTTC. Protein sequence: CASSLTSGAYNEQFF.

The V call is TRBV4-1, the J call TRBJ2-3, with D perhaps matching TRBD1 (5 bases). The CDR3 totals 15 residues. The V end lost 0 bases, the J end lost 4 bases, and 11 bases lay between the germline ends. Germline values: CDR1 MGHRA, CDR2 YSYEKL. CDR3 in DNA: TGCGCCAGCAGCCAAGACAGGGTCACGCCAGATACGCAGTATTTT. Amino acids: CASSQDRVTPDTQYF.

This clone was detected only a few times. The rearrangement uses TRBV12-3 or TRBV12-4 and TRBJ2-2; unclear D gene. This CDR3 has 12 residues. V was clipped by 2 bases and J by 6 bases, with 4 bases between them. CDR3 protein: CASSLMAGELFF. DNA for the CDR3: TGTGCCAGCAGTTTAATGGCCGGGGAGCTGTTTTTT.

The V gene is TRBV7-9, the J gene TRBJ1-2; the match to TRBD1 covers 7 bases. Per germline, CDR1 SEHNR and CDR2 FQNEAQ (reference sequence). Trimming took 1 base from V and 2 from J; bases not matched to a gene: 4. This CDR3 spans 15 amino acids. CDR3 region: CASSLELTGNYGYTF. The CDR3, as DNA: TGTGCCAGCAGCTTAGAATTGACAGGGAACTATGGCTACACCTTC.

The J gene is TRBJ1-2, the V gene TRBV19, with D uncertain. The CDR3 is 15 amino acids. V lost 4 bases to trimming and J lost 6 bases, with 18 bases between them. Germline-derived CDR1 and CDR2 are LNHDA and SQIVND (reference sequence). The CDR3 protein is CASSTLSTRYDGYTF. Here the CDR3 DNA reads TGTGCCAGTAGTACCCTATCGACCCGTTATGATGGCTACACCTTC.

This clone has only one observation. The chain uses TRBV5-4 and TRBJ1-3; no clear D. The germline CDR1 and CDR2 sequences are SGHNT and YYREEE (reference sequence). The CDR3 sequence is 14 residues long. V was cut by 0 bases and J by 0 bases, with 4 bases left in between. CDR3 in DNA: TGTGCCAGCAGCTTGGGTACCTCTGGAAACACCATATATTTT. The encoded protein is CASSLGTSGNTIYF.

In this sample, this clone turned up a few times. The gene calls are TRBV14 and TRBJ1-1; TRBD1 is a possible D gene (5 bases). The germline CDR1 and CDR2 sequences are SGHDN and FVKESK. The CDR3 contains 16 residues. V lost 0 bases to trimming and J lost 4 bases, with 15 bases between them. The CDR3 loop is CASSQDKGSLGTEAFF. DNA for the CDR3: TGTGCCAGCAGCCAAGATAAGGGGAGTTTGGGCACTGAAGCTTTCTTT.

The J gene is TRBJ2-2, the V gene TRBV5-1, with D perhaps matching TRBD1 (6 bases). V was pared by 4 bases and J by 7 bases, with 14 bases between. The CDR3 loop spans 14 amino acids. Looked up from germline, CDR1 is SGHRS and CDR2 is YFSETQ. Here the CDR3 reads CASSIDRMDGELFF. The CDR3 DNA is TGCGCCAGCAGCATAGACAGGATGGACGGGGAGCTGTTTTTT.

The genes are TRBV6-5 and TRBJ1-2; no firm D call. The CDR3 sequence is 13 residues long. V was shortened by 2 bases and J by 6 bases, with 10 bases between the two germline ends. Germline V gene sequence: CDR1 MNHEY, CDR2 SVGAGI. The CDR3 reads CASSYRASNGYTF. The CDR3 DNA reads as TGTGCCAGCAGTTACAGGGCATCTAATGGCTACACCTTC.

The CDR3 here is CAWSGSQAVWSNEQFF. In DNA form, the CDR3 reads TGTGCCTGGAGTGGTTCCCAAGCAGTCTGGAGCAATGAGCAGTTCTTC. The chain uses TRBV30 and TRBJ2-1; D is ambiguous. The CDR3 has 16 residues. Germline V gene data show CDR1 as GTSNPN and CDR2 as SVGIG (reference sequence). V gave up 1 base and J gave up 6 bases, with 19 bases separating them.

The chain is built from TRBV9 and TRBJ1-3; tentative D call: TRBD1 (5 bases). V was trimmed by 0 bases and J by 8 bases, leaving 15 bases between them. CDR1 is SGDLS and CDR2 is YYNGEE in the germline V gene. The CDR3 consists of 15 residues. The CDR3 DNA follows: TGTGCCAGCAGCGTAGATCCGGGGGATAGTTACACCATATATTTT. It encodes CASSVDPGDSYTIYF. Full variable domain (remainder filled in from reference TRBV9 and TRBJ1-3): DSGVTQTPKHLITATGQRVTLRCSPRSGDLSVYWYQQSLDQGLQFLIQYYNGEERAKGNILERFSAQQFPDLHSELNLSSLELGDSALYFCASSVDPGDSYTIYFGEGSWLTVV.

The chain has TRBV19 and TRBJ2-3; D unclear. The V gene's germline CDR1 is LNHDA and CDR2 SQIVND (reference sequence). This CDR3 contains 17 residues. The V end lost 3 bases, the J end lost 0 bases, and 16 bases lay between the germline ends. In DNA form, the CDR3 reads TGTGCCAGTAGTATTTTGTTCCAGGAGACCAGCACAGATACGCAGTATTTT. This sequence encodes CASSILFQETSTDTQYF.

The V and J genes are TRBV19 and TRBJ1-5; D is perhaps TRBD1 (5 bases). The CDR3 contains 13 residues. The V and J ends lost 10 bases and 7 bases respectively, with 17 bases between them. Per germline, CDR1 LNHDA and CDR2 SQIVND (reference sequence). The CDR3 DNA sequence: TGTGCCAACCCTCCCAGGGAGGAACAGCCCCAGCATTTT. It is translated as CANPPREEQPQHF. The whole variable domain, remainder taken from reference TRBV19 and TRBJ1-5, is DGGITQSPKYLFRKEGQNVTLSCEQNLNHDAMYWYRQDPGQGLRLIYYSQIVNDFQKGDIAEGYSVSREKKESFPLTVTSAQKNPTAFYLCANPPREEQPQHFGDGTRLSIL.

This clone was seen a single time. This chain links TRBV19 with TRBJ1-5; 9 bases are shared with TRBD1. From germline, CDR1 is LNHDA and CDR2 SQIVND (reference sequence). The CDR3 is 13 residues long. J lost 5 bases, V lost 5 bases, and 1 base had no gene match. For the CDR3, the DNA is TGTGCCAGTAGTTGGGACAGGGATCAGCCCCAGCATTTT. This gives the protein CASSWDRDQPQHF.